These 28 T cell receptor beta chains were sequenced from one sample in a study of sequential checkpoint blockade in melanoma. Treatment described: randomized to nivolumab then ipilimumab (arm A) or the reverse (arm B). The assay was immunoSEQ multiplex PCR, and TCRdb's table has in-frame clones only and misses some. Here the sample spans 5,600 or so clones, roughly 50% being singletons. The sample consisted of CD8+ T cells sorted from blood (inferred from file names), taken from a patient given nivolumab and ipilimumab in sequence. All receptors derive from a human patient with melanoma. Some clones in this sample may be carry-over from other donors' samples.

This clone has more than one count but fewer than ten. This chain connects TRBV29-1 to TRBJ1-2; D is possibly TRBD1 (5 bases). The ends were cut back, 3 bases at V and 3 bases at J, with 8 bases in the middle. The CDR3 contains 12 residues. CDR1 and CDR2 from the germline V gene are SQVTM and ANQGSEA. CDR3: CSVDQGDYGYTF. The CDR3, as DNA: TGCAGCGTTGATCAGGGCGACTATGGCTACACCTTC. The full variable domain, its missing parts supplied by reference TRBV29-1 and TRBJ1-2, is SAVISQKPSRDICQRGTSLTIQCQVDSQVTMMFWYRQQPGQSLTLIATANQGSEATYESGFVIDKFPISRPNLTFSTLTVSNMSPEDSSIYLCSVDQGDYGYTFGSGTRLTVV.

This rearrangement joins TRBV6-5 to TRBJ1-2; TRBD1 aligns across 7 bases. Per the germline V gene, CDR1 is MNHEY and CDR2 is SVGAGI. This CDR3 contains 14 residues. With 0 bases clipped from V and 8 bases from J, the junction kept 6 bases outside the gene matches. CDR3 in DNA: TGTGCCAGCAGTTACTCGACAGGGTGGGGAGGCTACACCTTC. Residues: CASSYSTGWGGYTF.

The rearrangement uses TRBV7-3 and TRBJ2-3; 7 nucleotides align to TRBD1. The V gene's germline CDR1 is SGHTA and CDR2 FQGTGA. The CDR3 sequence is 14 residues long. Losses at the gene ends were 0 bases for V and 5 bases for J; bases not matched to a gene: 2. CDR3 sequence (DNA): TGTGCCAGCAGCTTAACAGGGGGCGGAGATACGCAGTATTTT. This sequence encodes CASSLTGGGDTQYF.

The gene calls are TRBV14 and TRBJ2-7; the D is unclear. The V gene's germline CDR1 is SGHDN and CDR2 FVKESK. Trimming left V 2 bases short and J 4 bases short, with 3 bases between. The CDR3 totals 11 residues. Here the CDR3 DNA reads TGTGCCAGCAGCCAAACTTACGAGCAGTACTTC. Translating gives CASSQTYEQYF.

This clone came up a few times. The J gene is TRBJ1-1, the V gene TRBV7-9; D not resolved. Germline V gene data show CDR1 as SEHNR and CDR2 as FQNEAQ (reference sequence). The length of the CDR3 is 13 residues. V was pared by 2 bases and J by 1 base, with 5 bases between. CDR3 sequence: CASSLNRNTEAFF. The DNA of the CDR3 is TGTGCCAGCAGCTTAAACAGGAACACTGAAGCTTTCTTT. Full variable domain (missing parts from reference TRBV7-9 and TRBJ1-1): DTGVSQNPRHKITKRGQNVTFRCDPISEHNRLYWYRQTLGQGPEFLTYFQNEAQLEKSRLLSDRFSAERPKGSFSTLEIQRTEQGDSAMYLCASSLNRNTEAFFGQGTRLTVV.

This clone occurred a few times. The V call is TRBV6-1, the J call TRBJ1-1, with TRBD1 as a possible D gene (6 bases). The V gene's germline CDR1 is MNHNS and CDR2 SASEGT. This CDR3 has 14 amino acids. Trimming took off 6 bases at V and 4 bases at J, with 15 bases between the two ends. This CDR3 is CASRLQGSRTEAFF. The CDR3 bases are TGTGCCAGCAGACTACAGGGAAGTCGCACTGAAGCTTTCTTT.

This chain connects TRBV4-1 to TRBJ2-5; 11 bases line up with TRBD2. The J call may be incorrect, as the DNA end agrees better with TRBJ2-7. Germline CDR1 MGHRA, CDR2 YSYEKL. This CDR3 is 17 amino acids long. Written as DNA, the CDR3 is TGCGCCAGCAGCCAAGCTTCAACACTAGCGGGGGACTACGAGCAGTACTTC. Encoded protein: CASSQASTLAGDYEQYF.

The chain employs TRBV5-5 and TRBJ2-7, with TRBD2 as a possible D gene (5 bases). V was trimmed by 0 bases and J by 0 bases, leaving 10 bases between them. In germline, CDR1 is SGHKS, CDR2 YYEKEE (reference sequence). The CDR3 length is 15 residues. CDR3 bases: TGTGCCAGCAGCTTGGCAGCGGCAAACTCCTACGAGCAGTACTTC. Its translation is CASSLAAANSYEQYF. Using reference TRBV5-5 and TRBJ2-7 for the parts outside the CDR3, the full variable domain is DAGVTQSPTHLIKTRGQQVTLRCSPISGHKSVSWYQQVLGQGPQFIFQYYEKEERGRGNFPDRFSARQFPNYSSELNVNALLLGDSALYLCASSLAAANSYEQYFGPGTRLTVT.

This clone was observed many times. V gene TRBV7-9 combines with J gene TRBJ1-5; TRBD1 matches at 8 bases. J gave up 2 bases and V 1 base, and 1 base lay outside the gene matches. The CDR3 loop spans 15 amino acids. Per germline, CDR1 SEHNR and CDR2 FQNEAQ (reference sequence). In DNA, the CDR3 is TGTGCCAGCAGCTTAGACAGGGGGGGCAATCAGCCCCAGCATTTT. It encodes CASSLDRGGNQPQHF. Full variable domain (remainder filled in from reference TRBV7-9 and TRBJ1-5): DTGVSQNPRHKITKRGQNVTFRCDPISEHNRLYWYRQTLGQGPEFLTYFQNEAQLEKSRLLSDRFSAERPKGSFSTLEIQRTEQGDSAMYLCASSLDRGGNQPQHFGDGTRLSIL.

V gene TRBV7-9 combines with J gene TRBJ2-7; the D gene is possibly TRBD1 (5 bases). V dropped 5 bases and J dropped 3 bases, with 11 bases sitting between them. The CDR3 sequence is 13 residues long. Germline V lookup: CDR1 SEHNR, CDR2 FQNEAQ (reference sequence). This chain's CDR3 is CASSPWGGYEQYF. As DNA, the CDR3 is TGTGCCAGCAGCCCGTGGGGCGGCTACGAGCAGTACTTC.

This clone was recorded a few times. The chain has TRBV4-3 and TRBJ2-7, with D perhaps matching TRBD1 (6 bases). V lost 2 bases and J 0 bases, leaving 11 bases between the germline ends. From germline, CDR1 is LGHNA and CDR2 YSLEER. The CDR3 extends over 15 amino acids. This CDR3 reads CASSQTGLSSYEQYF. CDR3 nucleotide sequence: TGCGCCAGCAGCCAAACAGGGTTAAGCTCCTACGAGCAGTACTTC.

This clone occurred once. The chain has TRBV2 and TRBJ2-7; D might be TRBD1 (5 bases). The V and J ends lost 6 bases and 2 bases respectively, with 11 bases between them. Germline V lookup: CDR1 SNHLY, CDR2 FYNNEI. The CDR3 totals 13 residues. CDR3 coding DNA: TGTGCCAGCAGCGGAGCAGGGACCTACGAGCAGTACTTC. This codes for CASSGAGTYEQYF.

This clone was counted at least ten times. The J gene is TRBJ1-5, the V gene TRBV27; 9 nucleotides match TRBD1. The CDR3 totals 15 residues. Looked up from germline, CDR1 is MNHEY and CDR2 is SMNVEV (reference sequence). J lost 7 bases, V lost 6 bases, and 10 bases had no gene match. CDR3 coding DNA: TGTGCCAGCAGCTCCGACGGGACAGGGTACCAGCCCCAGCATTTT. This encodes CASSSDGTGYQPQHF.

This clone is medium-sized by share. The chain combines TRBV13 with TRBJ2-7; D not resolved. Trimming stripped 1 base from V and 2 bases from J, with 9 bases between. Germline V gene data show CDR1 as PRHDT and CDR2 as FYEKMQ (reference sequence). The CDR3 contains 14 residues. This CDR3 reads CASSLAQKPYEQYF. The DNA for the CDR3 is TGTGCCAGCAGCTTAGCCCAGAAACCCTACGAGCAGTACTTC.

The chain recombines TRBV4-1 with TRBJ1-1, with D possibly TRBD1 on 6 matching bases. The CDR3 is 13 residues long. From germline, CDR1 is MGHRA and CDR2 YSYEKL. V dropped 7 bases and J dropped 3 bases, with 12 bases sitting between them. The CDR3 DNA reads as TGCGCCAGCAAACAGGGCCAGTACACTGAAGCTTTCTTT. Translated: CASKQGQYTEAFF.

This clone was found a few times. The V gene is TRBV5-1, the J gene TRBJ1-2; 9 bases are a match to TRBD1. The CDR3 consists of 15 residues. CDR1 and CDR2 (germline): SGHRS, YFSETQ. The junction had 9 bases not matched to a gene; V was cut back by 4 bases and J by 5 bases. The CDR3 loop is CASSKGQGLEYGYTF. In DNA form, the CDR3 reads TGCGCCAGCAGCAAGGGACAGGGACTGGAATATGGCTACACCTTC.

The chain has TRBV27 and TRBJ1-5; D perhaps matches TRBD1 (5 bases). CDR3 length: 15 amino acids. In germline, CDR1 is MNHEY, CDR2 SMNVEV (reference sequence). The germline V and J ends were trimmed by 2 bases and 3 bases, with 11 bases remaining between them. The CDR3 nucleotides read TGTGCCAGCAGTTTAATGTCAGGGAACAATCAGCCCCAGCATTTT. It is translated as CASSLMSGNNQPQHF.

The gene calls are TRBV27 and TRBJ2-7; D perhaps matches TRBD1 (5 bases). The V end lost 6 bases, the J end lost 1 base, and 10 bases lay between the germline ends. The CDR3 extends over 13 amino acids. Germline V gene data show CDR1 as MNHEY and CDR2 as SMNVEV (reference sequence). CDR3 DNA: TGTGCCAGCAGCTCGGACATTTCCTACGAGCAGTACTTC. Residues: CASSSDISYEQYF.

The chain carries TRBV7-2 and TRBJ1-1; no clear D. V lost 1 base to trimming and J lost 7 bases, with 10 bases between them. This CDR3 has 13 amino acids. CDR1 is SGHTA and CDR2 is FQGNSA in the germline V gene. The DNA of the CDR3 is TGTGCCAGCAGCTTAGGTGGAGGAATTGAAGCTTTCTTT. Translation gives CASSLGGGIEAFF. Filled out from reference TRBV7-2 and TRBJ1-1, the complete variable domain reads GAGVSQSPSNKVTEKGKDVELRCDPISGHTALYWYRQSLGQGLEFLIYFQGNSAPDKSGLPSDRFSAERTGGSVSTLTIQRTQQEDSAVYLCASSLGGGIEAFFGQGTRLTVV.

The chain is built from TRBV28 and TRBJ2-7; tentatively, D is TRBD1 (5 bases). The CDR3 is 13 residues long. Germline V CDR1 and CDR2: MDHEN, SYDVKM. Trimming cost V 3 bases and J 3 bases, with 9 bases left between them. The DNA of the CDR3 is TGTGCCAGCAGTTTTAACAGGATCTACGAGCAGTACTTC. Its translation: CASSFNRIYEQYF.

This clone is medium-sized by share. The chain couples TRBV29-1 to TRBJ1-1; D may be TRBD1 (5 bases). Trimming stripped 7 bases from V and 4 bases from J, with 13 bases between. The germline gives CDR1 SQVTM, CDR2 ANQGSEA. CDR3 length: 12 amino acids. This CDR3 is CSALLGGTEAFF. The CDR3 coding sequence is TGCAGCGCCCTCCTGGGGGGCACTGAAGCTTTCTTT.

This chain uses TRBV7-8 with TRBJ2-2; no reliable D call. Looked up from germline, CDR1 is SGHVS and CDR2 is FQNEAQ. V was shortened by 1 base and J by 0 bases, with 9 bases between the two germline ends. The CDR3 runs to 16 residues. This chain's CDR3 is CASSLEEVANTGELFF. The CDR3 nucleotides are TGTGCCAGCAGCTTAGAAGAGGTGGCGAACACCGGGGAGCTGTTTTTT.

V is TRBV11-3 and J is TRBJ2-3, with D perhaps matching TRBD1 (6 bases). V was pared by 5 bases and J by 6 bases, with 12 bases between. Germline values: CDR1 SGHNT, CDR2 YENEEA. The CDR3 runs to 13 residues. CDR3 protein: CASSTTGSDTQYF. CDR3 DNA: TGTGCCAGCAGCACCACAGGGTCGGATACGCAGTATTTT.

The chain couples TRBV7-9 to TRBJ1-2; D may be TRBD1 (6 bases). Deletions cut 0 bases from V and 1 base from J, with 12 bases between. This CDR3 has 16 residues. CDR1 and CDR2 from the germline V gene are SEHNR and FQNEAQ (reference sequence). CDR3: CASSLAGTPYNYGYTF. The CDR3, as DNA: TGTGCCAGCAGCTTAGCCGGGACACCCTATAACTATGGCTACACCTTC.

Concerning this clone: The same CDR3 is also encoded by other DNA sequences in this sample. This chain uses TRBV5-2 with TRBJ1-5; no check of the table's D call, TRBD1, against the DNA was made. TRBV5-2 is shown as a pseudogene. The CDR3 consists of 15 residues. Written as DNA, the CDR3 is TGCGCCAGCAGCCAAGATAGGGGGTACAATCAGCCCCAGCATTTT. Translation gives CASSQDRGYNQPQHF.

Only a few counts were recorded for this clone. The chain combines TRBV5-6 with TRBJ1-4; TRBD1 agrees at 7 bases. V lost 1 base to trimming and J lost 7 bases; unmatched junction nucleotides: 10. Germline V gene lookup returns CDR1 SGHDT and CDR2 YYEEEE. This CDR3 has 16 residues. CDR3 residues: CASSLWGGQAGEKLFF. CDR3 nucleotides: TGTGCCAGCAGCTTGTGGGGAGGACAGGCGGGTGAAAAACTGTTTTTT.

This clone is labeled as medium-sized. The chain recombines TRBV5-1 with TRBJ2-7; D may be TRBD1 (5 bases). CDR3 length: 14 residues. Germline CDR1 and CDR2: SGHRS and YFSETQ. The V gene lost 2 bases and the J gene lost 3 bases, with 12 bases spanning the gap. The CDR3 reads CASSLLGDFYEQYF. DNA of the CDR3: TGCGCCAGCAGCTTATTAGGGGATTTCTACGAGCAGTACTTC. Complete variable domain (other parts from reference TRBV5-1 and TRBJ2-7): KAGVTQTPRYLIKTRGQQVTLSCSPISGHRSVSWYQQTPGQGLQFLFEYFSETQRNKGNFPGRFSGRQFSNSRSEMNVSTLELGDSALYLCASSLLGDFYEQYFGPGTRLTVT.

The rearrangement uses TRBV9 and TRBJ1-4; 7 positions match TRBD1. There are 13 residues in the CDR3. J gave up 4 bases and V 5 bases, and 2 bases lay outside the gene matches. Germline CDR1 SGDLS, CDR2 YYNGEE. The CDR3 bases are TGTGCCAGCAGGGGACAGTATAATGAAAAACTGTTTTTT. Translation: CASRGQYNEKLFF.